This TCR beta chain was sequenced for a study of blood T cell repertoires in COVID-19. At the level of the study: Material from acute and convalescent COVID-19 was sourced from the United States, Italy and Spain. In each case, the material was cDNA or gDNA derived from T cells, B-cell-depleted T cells, or PBMCs.

The authors' processing: Estimated nucleated cell counts came from reference gene primer amplification. Sequencing used immunoSEQ multiplex PCR; TCRdb keeps in-frame clones, though not all of them. V, J and clone size derive from that table, while D and trimming were established from the DNA sequence. The sample lists some 77,000 clones, around four fifths occurring once. Germline V CDR1 and CDR2: LGHDT, YNNKEL (reference sequence). The CDR3 has 14 amino acids. Trimming took off 6 bases at V and 1 base at J, with 11 bases between the two ends. The chain combines TRBV3-1 (or the pseudogene TRBV3-2) with TRBJ2-3; a possible D gene is TRBD1 (6 bases). Specimen: peripheral blood. The receptor was isolated from a woman between 55 and 75 years old with acute or convalescent COVID-19. The CDR3 sequence is CASRQGSGTDTQYF. DNA for the CDR3: TGTGCCAGCAGACAGGGTTCAGGCACAGATACGCAGTATTTT.